These 18 T cell receptor beta chains originate from one sample sequenced in a study of blood T cell repertoires in COVID-19. The data were produced by immunoSEQ multiplex PCR, yet TCRdb's version contains in-frame clones alone and is incomplete. The data contain 260,000 or so clones, 88% of them singletons. What was sequenced was peripheral blood. All receptors derive from a human donor in a cohort sampled during active COVID-19.

The rearrangement links TRBV3-1 (or the pseudogene TRBV3-2) to TRBJ2-2; 9 bases agree with TRBD1. V trimming: 4 bases; J trimming: 5 bases; junction bases outside the gene matches: 8. This CDR3 spans 16 amino acids. Germline V gives CDR1 LGHDT, CDR2 YNNKEL (reference sequence). In DNA, the CDR3 is TGTGCCAGCAGCCGCACCGGGACAGGGAATACCGGGGAGCTGTTTTTT. This translates into CASSRTGTGNTGELFF.

This rearrangement joins TRBV4-2 to TRBJ2-7, with 9 bases that match TRBD1. Germline CDR1 and CDR2: LGHNA and YNFKEQ. The CDR3 sequence is 16 residues long. V lost 0 bases to trimming and J lost 4 bases; unmatched junction nucleotides: 7. The CDR3 region has the DNA TGTGCCAGCAGCCAAGAGTCACAGGGGGCTTGGTACGAGCAGTACTTC. This translates into CASSQESQGAWYEQYF.

The chain links TRBV28 to TRBJ2-3; possible D gene TRBD2, 5 bases. V dropped 3 bases and J dropped 5 bases, with 15 bases sitting between them. This CDR3 comprises 15 residues. Germline V lookup: CDR1 MDHEN, CDR2 SYDVKM. This CDR3 is CASSLGRGSGDTQYF. The CDR3 bases are TGTGCCAGCAGTTTGGGAAGAGGGAGTGGAGATACGCAGTATTTT.

This clone has just one count. The gene calls are TRBV30 and TRBJ2-7, with a tentative D call TRBD1 (6 bases). The germline gives CDR1 GTSNPN, CDR2 SVGIG (reference sequence). This CDR3 contains 14 residues. Trimming left V 0 bases short and J 6 bases short, with 15 bases between. For the CDR3, the DNA is TGTGCCTGGAGTGTAGGGGCAGGGGAGAGCGAGCAGTACTTC. It is translated as CAWSVGAGESEQYF.

This clone was seen only once. Other nucleotide sequences from this sample produce the same CDR3. CDR3 protein: CASSRTGGTEAFF. CDR3 nucleotide sequence: TGCGCCAGCAGCCGGACAGGGGGCACTGAAGCTTTCTTT. V is TRBV5-1 and J is TRBJ1-1; 10 nucleotides align to TRBD1. The ends lost 4 bases at V and 4 bases at J; junction bases unmatched: 1. The CDR3 length is 13 residues. Germline V lookup: CDR1 SGHRS, CDR2 YFSETQ.

The chain uses TRBV27 and TRBJ1-2; no clear D gene. The V end was cut by 3 bases, the J end by 5 bases, with 7 bases between. CDR3 length equals 12 residues. Germline CDR1 reads MNHEY; CDR2 reads SMNVEV (reference sequence). CDR3 nucleotide sequence: TGTGCCAGCAGTTTGGCGGGGTATGGCTACACCTTC. It is translated as CASSLAGYGYTF.

V usage is TRBV7-2 and J usage is TRBJ1-2, with D perhaps matching TRBD1 (5 bases). V dropped 1 base and J dropped 7 bases, with 10 bases sitting between them. The CDR3 is 13 amino acids. The germline V gene encodes CDR1 SGHTA and CDR2 FQGNSA. The CDR3 sequence: CASSLEGIFGYTF. The CDR3 coding sequence is TGTGCCAGCAGCTTAGAGGGGATATTTGGCTACACCTTC.

The J gene is TRBJ1-1, the V gene TRBV5-6; 8 bases align to TRBD1. This CDR3 is built from 16 residues. CDR1 and CDR2 from the germline V gene are SGHDT and YYEEEE. With V trimmed by 5 bases and J by 0 bases, 9 bases remained unmatched. The CDR3 here is CASRKDRDSLNTEAFF. CDR3 bases: TGTGCCAGCAGAAAGGACAGGGATAGTTTGAACACTGAAGCTTTCTTT.

The chain combines TRBV4-3 with TRBJ2-1, with D tentatively TRBD2 (6 bases). The CDR3 consists of 16 residues. Germline CDR1 LGHNA, CDR2 YSLEER. Trimming took 0 bases from V and 3 from J, leaving 12 bases between them. CDR3 bases: TGCGCCAGCAGCCAAGAGGAGGGAGGAGGCTACAATGAGCAGTTCTTC. Protein: CASSQEEGGGYNEQFF.

V is TRBV2 and J is TRBJ2-1, with a possible D match to TRBD2 (5 bases). V was clipped by 5 bases and J by 7 bases, with 9 bases between them. The CDR3 has 12 residues. Germline values: CDR1 SNHLY, CDR2 FYNNEI. Written as DNA, the CDR3 is TGTGCCAGCAGTAAACTAGTAAATGAGCAGTTCTTC. Translating gives CASSKLVNEQFF.

The chain carries TRBV24-1 and TRBJ1-5; 8 nucleotides align to TRBD1. Trimming at V came to 4 bases and at J to 5 bases, leaving 18 bases not matched to a gene. The CDR3 is made up of 19 amino acids. Germline V gene sequence: CDR1 KGHDR, CDR2 SFDVKD. CDR3 in amino acids: CATSETGGPSYVIHQPQHF. CDR3 DNA sequence: TGTGCCACCAGTGAAACAGGGGGTCCGTCGTATGTGATCCATCAGCCCCAGCATTTT.

The chain joins TRBV6-5 to TRBJ1-2, with D possibly matching TRBD1 (6 bases). Germline V gene sequence: CDR1 MNHEY, CDR2 SVGAGI. Trimming removed 2 bases at V and 2 bases at J, with 12 bases between. This CDR3 contains 15 residues. CDR3 DNA sequence: TGTGCCAGCAGTTACGTCAGGGGTCAAAACTATGGCTACACCTTC. The encoded protein is CASSYVRGQNYGYTF.

The chain combines TRBV19 with TRBJ1-1; D is possibly TRBD1 (6 bases). CDR3 length: 13 amino acids. V lost 9 bases and J 1 base, leaving 12 bases between the germline ends. Per the germline V gene, CDR1 is LNHDA and CDR2 is SQIVND (reference sequence). CDR3 region: CASSGQRNTEAFF. As DNA, the CDR3 is TGTGCCAGCTCCGGACAGAGGAACACTGAAGCTTTCTTT.

This clone has only a few counts. This chain uses TRBV9 with TRBJ2-7; 13 positions agree with TRBD2. In germline, CDR1 is SGDLS, CDR2 YYNGEE. The CDR3 contains 19 residues. Trimming at V came to 3 bases and at J to 9 bases, leaving 21 bases not matched to a gene. The CDR3 spells CASSEPPVGLAGAPGSQYF. Written as DNA, the CDR3 is TGTGCCAGCAGCGAGCCCCCGGTTGGACTAGCGGGGGCGCCAGGGTCGCAGTACTTC. Combining the CDR3 with reference TRBV9 and TRBJ2-7 gives the whole variable domain DSGVTQTPKHLITATGQRVTLRCSPRSGDLSVYWYQQSLDQGLQFLIQYYNGEERAKGNILERFSAQQFPDLHSELNLSSLELGDSALYFCASSEPPVGLAGAPGSQYFGPGTRLTVT.

This rearrangement joins TRBV5-4 to TRBJ2-7; TRBD1 might be the D (6 bases). CDR1 SGHNT and CDR2 YYREEE come from the germline V gene (reference sequence). The CDR3 extends over 17 amino acids. V lost 0 bases to trimming and J lost 2 bases, with 18 bases between them. The CDR3 DNA reads as TGTGCCAGCAGCTTGGGATACCGTTCTGGACAGACCTACGAGCAGTACTTC. Its protein product is CASSLGYRSGQTYEQYF.

The chain is built from TRBV19 and TRBJ1-1, with unresolved D. Germline V lookup: CDR1 LNHDA, CDR2 SQIVND (reference sequence). The length of the CDR3 is 12 residues. V dropped 3 bases and J dropped 9 bases, with 11 bases sitting between them. The CDR3 protein is CASSISSSQAFF. The CDR3 DNA is TGTGCCAGTAGTATTTCTTCCAGTCAAGCTTTCTTT.

The DNA for the CDR3 is TGCGCCAGCAGCCAATTGACAGGGGTATCTGGAAACACCATATATTTT. Translated: CASSQLTGVSGNTIYF. The V and J genes are TRBV4-3 and TRBJ1-3; TRBD1 aligns across 8 bases. Germline V gives CDR1 LGHNA, CDR2 YSLEER. The CDR3 length is 16 residues. The V and J ends lost 2 bases and 1 base, in that order; junction bases with no gene match: 4.

The chain combines TRBV6-5 with TRBJ2-7; 7 bases match TRBD1. With 0 bases clipped from V and 1 base from J, the junction kept 3 bases outside the gene matches. The CDR3 consists of 15 residues. Looked up from germline, CDR1 is MNHEY and CDR2 is SVGAGI. The CDR3 DNA reads as TGTGCCAGCAGTTACTCCGCAGGGGGATCCTACGAGCAGTACTTC. Encoded protein: CASSYSAGGSYEQYF.